Listed below are T cell receptor beta chains from one sample, sequenced in a study of blood T cell repertoires in COVID-19. Sequencing used immunoSEQ multiplex PCR; TCRdb keeps in-frame clones, though not all of them. The sample contains 220,000 or so clones, about three quarters of which appear only once. Sequencing was performed on peripheral blood. The receptor set was obtained from a woman in her seventies with acute or convalescent COVID-19. The CDR3 runs from the conserved cysteine through the conserved F or W. Fields, in order: J gene, V gene, D gene, clone size, CDR3 protein, CDR3 DNA. D genes are given only for firm matches. Clone size is given for some rows only: seen once, a few or many times, or a class if the clone is expanded.

j_call: TRBJ2-3; v_call: TRBV29-1; d_call: .; clone_size: .; cdr3_aa: CSVAPTSTDTQYF; cdr3_nt: TGCAGCGTTGCACCGACTAGCACAGATACGCAGTATTTT
j_call: TRBJ2-4; v_call: TRBV19; d_call: TRBD2; clone_size: .; cdr3_aa: CASSIGRGREAKNIQYF; cdr3_nt: TGTGCCAGTAGTATCGGTCGCGGGAGGGAGGCCAAAAACATTCAGTACTTC
j_call: TRBJ1-5; v_call: TRBV19; d_call: .; clone_size: .; cdr3_aa: CASTLSGYSNQPQHF; cdr3_nt: TGTGCCAGTACCCTTTCGGGATATAGCAATCAGCCCCAGCATTTT
j_call: TRBJ1-2; v_call: TRBV18; d_call: .; clone_size: .; cdr3_aa: CASSPVSGGTNYGYTF; cdr3_nt: TGTGCCAGCTCACCCGTTTCCGGAGGAACCAACTATGGCTACACCTTC
j_call: TRBJ1-2; v_call: TRBV25-1; d_call: .; clone_size: .; cdr3_aa: CASSLGVGGYTF; cdr3_nt: TGTGCCAGCAGCCTGGGCGTAGGAGGCTACACCTTC
j_call: TRBJ2-1; v_call: TRBV24-1; d_call: .; clone_size: few; cdr3_aa: CATMRAGPYNEQFF; cdr3_nt: TGTGCCACCATGCGGGCGGGTCCCTACAATGAGCAGTTCTTC
j_call: TRBJ1-4; v_call: TRBV3-1/TRBV3-2; d_call: .; clone_size: .; cdr3_aa: CASSRGRVRHDEKLFF; cdr3_nt: TGTGCCAGCAGCCGGGGCCGGGTACGCCATGATGAAAAACTGTTTTTT
j_call: TRBJ2-1; v_call: TRBV9; d_call: TRBD2; clone_size: .; cdr3_aa: CASSVIPSGMDEQFF; cdr3_nt: TGTGCCAGCAGCGTAATCCCTAGCGGGATGGATGAGCAGTTCTTC
j_call: TRBJ1-1; v_call: TRBV2; d_call: TRBD1; clone_size: .; cdr3_aa: CASSDETGTEAFF; cdr3_nt: TGTGCCAGCAGTGACGAGACAGGGACTGAAGCTTTCTTT
j_call: TRBJ1-2; v_call: TRBV5-1; d_call: TRBD1; clone_size: .; cdr3_aa: CASSTGQGDYGYTF; cdr3_nt: TGCGCCAGCAGCACGGGACAGGGCGACTATGGCTACACCTTC
j_call: TRBJ2-3; v_call: TRBV9; d_call: TRBD1; clone_size: .; cdr3_aa: CASSAMTGSDTQYF; cdr3_nt: TGTGCCAGCAGCGCCATGACAGGGTCAGATACGCAGTATTTT
j_call: TRBJ2-4; v_call: TRBV28; d_call: .; clone_size: .; cdr3_aa: CASSDPSIQYF; cdr3_nt: TGTGCCAGCAGTGACCCTAGCATTCAGTACTTC
j_call: TRBJ2-1; v_call: TRBV18; d_call: .; clone_size: few; cdr3_aa: CASSPIGQEQFF; cdr3_nt: TGTGCCAGCTCACCCATCGGTCAAGAGCAGTTCTTC
j_call: TRBJ1-1; v_call: TRBV3-1/TRBV3-2; d_call: .; clone_size: .; cdr3_aa: CASSRVDLNTEAFF; cdr3_nt: TGTGCCAGCAGCCGAGTGGACTTGAACACTGAAGCTTTCTTT
j_call: TRBJ2-7; v_call: TRBV28; d_call: .; clone_size: many; cdr3_aa: CASSSSLDTIYEQYF; cdr3_nt: TGTGCCAGCAGTTCCTCTTTGGACACTATATACGAGCAGTACTTC
j_call: TRBJ2-3; v_call: TRBV5-1; d_call: .; clone_size: .; cdr3_aa: CASRQTGDTQYF; cdr3_nt: TGCGCCAGCAGGCAAACGGGAGATACGCAGTATTTT
j_call: TRBJ1-1; v_call: TRBV15; d_call: .; clone_size: once; cdr3_aa: CATSRDPPGRNTEAFF; cdr3_nt: TGTGCCACCAGCAGAGATCCCCCAGGGCGGAACACTGAAGCTTTCTTT
j_call: TRBJ2-1; v_call: TRBV7-6; d_call: .; clone_size: .; cdr3_aa: CASSPTRSRGWFF; cdr3_nt: TGTGCCAGCAGCCCGACGCGTAGCCGAGGGTGGTTCTTC
j_call: TRBJ1-6; v_call: TRBV9; d_call: .; clone_size: .; cdr3_aa: CASSSEGGNSPLHF; cdr3_nt: TGTGCCAGCAGCTCGGAGGGAGGTAATTCACCCCTCCACTTT
j_call: TRBJ1-1; v_call: TRBV27; d_call: TRBD1; clone_size: .; cdr3_aa: CASSNNGQGPNTEAFF; cdr3_nt: TGTGCCAGCAGTAATAACGGACAGGGCCCGAACACTGAAGCTTTCTTT
j_call: TRBJ1-6; v_call: TRBV6-5; d_call: .; clone_size: .; cdr3_aa: CASSSGLQGSPLHF; cdr3_nt: TGTGCCAGCAGTTCGGGACTACAAGGATCACCCCTCCACTTT
j_call: TRBJ2-5; v_call: TRBV27; d_call: .; clone_size: .; cdr3_aa: CASRGSRVQETQYF; cdr3_nt: TGTGCCAGCAGGGGCTCCAGGGTACAAGAGACCCAGTACTTC
j_call: TRBJ2-7; v_call: TRBV18; d_call: TRBD2; clone_size: .; cdr3_aa: CASSPLAGVYEQYF; cdr3_nt: TGTGCCAGCTCACCGCTAGCGGGAGTCTACGAGCAGTACTTC
j_call: TRBJ2-3; v_call: TRBV24-1; d_call: TRBD1; clone_size: .; cdr3_aa: CATRGQGTDTQYF; cdr3_nt: TGTGCCACCAGGGGACAGGGAACAGATACGCAGTATTTT
j_call: TRBJ2-7; v_call: TRBV29-1; d_call: TRBD2; clone_size: few; cdr3_aa: CSVTGTSEYEQYF; cdr3_nt: TGCAGCGTTACCGGGACTAGTGAATACGAGCAGTACTTC
j_call: TRBJ2-7; v_call: TRBV5-5; d_call: TRBD1; clone_size: .; cdr3_aa: CASSLQGARSYEQYF; cdr3_nt: TGTGCCAGCAGCCTGCAGGGGGCGCGCTCCTACGAGCAGTACTTC
j_call: TRBJ2-1; v_call: TRBV2; d_call: TRBD2; clone_size: .; cdr3_aa: CASSVGLAGANEQFF; cdr3_nt: TGTGCCAGCAGTGTGGGACTAGCGGGAGCCAATGAGCAGTTCTTC
j_call: TRBJ1-2; v_call: TRBV3-1/TRBV3-2; d_call: .; clone_size: .; cdr3_aa: CASSQGSSLYGYTF; cdr3_nt: TGTGCCAGCAGCCAAGGGTCGAGTCTATATGGCTACACCTTC
j_call: TRBJ1-1; v_call: TRBV27; d_call: .; clone_size: .; cdr3_aa: CASSVNLNTEAFF; cdr3_nt: TGTGCCAGCTCCGTCAACTTGAACACTGAAGCTTTCTTT
j_call: TRBJ2-5; v_call: TRBV7-6; d_call: TRBD2; clone_size: few; cdr3_aa: CASSLGGTSGSRLETQYF; cdr3_nt: TGTGCCAGCAGCTTAGGGGGGACTAGCGGGAGTCGTTTGGAGACCCAGTACTTC
j_call: TRBJ1-1; v_call: TRBV9; d_call: .; clone_size: few; cdr3_aa: CASSVVGQNTEAFF; cdr3_nt: TGTGCCAGCAGCGTAGTAGGACAGAACACTGAAGCTTTCTTT
j_call: TRBJ1-5; v_call: TRBV7-6; d_call: .; clone_size: .; cdr3_aa: CASSLGGGNQPQHF; cdr3_nt: TGTGCCAGCAGCTTAGGGGGAGGGAATCAGCCCCAGCATTTT
j_call: TRBJ2-5; v_call: TRBV27; d_call: TRBD2; clone_size: .; cdr3_aa: CASSLGTSGETQYF; cdr3_nt: TGTGCCAGCAGTCTGGGGACTAGCGGGGAGACCCAGTACTTC
j_call: TRBJ1-6; v_call: TRBV5-1; d_call: .; clone_size: .; cdr3_aa: CASSLSAGANSPLHF; cdr3_nt: TGCGCCAGCAGCTTGTCGGCAGGGGCTAATTCACCCCTCCACTTT
j_call: TRBJ2-7; v_call: TRBV7-2; d_call: .; clone_size: .; cdr3_aa: CASSTSPGSYEQYF; cdr3_nt: TGTGCCAGCAGCACAAGTCCGGGATCCTACGAGCAGTACTTC
j_call: TRBJ1-2; v_call: TRBV28; d_call: .; clone_size: .; cdr3_aa: CAGSRGADYGYTF; cdr3_nt: TGTGCCGGAAGCCGGGGGGCGGACTATGGCTACACCTTC
j_call: TRBJ2-5; v_call: TRBV3-1/TRBV3-2; d_call: .; clone_size: .; cdr3_aa: CASSGRGETQYF; cdr3_nt: TGTGCCAGCAGCGGAAGGGGGGAGACCCAGTACTTC
j_call: TRBJ2-7; v_call: TRBV10-1; d_call: TRBD2; clone_size: .; cdr3_aa: CASSDPRTSGSPEQYF; cdr3_nt: TGCGCCAGCAGTGACCCCCGGACTAGCGGGAGTCCCGAGCAGTACTTC
j_call: TRBJ2-3; v_call: TRBV7-8; d_call: TRBD2; clone_size: .; cdr3_aa: CASSLSAGGSTDTQYF; cdr3_nt: TGTGCCAGCAGCTTATCAGCGGGAGGGAGCACAGATACGCAGTATTTT
j_call: TRBJ1-1; v_call: TRBV7-9; d_call: TRBD1; clone_size: .; cdr3_aa: CASSVGTGGVTEAFF; cdr3_nt: TGTGCCAGCAGCGTTGGGACAGGGGGCGTCACTGAAGCTTTCTTT
j_call: TRBJ2-1; v_call: TRBV11-2; d_call: TRBD2; clone_size: .; cdr3_aa: CASSLASGRNEQFF; cdr3_nt: TGTGCCAGCAGCTTAGCTAGCGGGAGAAATGAGCAGTTCTTC
j_call: TRBJ1-1; v_call: TRBV7-2; d_call: TRBD1; clone_size: .; cdr3_aa: CASRKHTGAETEAFF; cdr3_nt: TGTGCCAGCAGGAAGCACACAGGGGCCGAAACTGAAGCTTTCTTT
j_call: TRBJ2-7; v_call: TRBV2; d_call: .; clone_size: .; cdr3_aa: CASSGSYEQYF; cdr3_nt: TGTGCCAGCAGCGGGTCCTACGAGCAGTACTTC
j_call: TRBJ1-1; v_call: TRBV3-1/TRBV3-2; d_call: TRBD1; clone_size: few; cdr3_aa: CASSLGQMNTEAFF; cdr3_nt: TGTGCCAGCAGCCTGGGACAGATGAACACTGAAGCTTTCTTT
j_call: TRBJ1-1; v_call: TRBV10-1; d_call: TRBD1; clone_size: .; cdr3_aa: CASSGGTGGTEAFF; cdr3_nt: TGCGCCAGCAGTGGCGGGACAGGGGGGACTGAAGCTTTCTTT
j_call: TRBJ1-5; v_call: TRBV2; d_call: TRBD1; clone_size: .; cdr3_aa: CASRDRGGWSNQPQHF; cdr3_nt: TGTGCCAGCAGGGACAGGGGAGGGTGGAGCAATCAGCCCCAGCATTTT
j_call: TRBJ2-3; v_call: TRBV7-2; d_call: TRBD2; clone_size: .; cdr3_aa: CASSFMGGGSFADTQYF; cdr3_nt: TGTGCCAGCAGCTTTATGGGAGGCGGGAGTTTTGCAGATACGCAGTATTTT
j_call: TRBJ1-2; v_call: TRBV9; d_call: TRBD1; clone_size: .; cdr3_aa: CASSATTGNYGYTF; cdr3_nt: TGTGCCAGCAGCGCCACGACAGGGAACTATGGCTACACCTTC
j_call: TRBJ2-7; v_call: TRBV18; d_call: .; clone_size: .; cdr3_aa: CASSRTATYEQYF; cdr3_nt: TGTGCCAGCTCTCGGACAGCTACCTACGAGCAGTACTTC
j_call: TRBJ2-7; v_call: TRBV27; d_call: TRBD1; clone_size: .; cdr3_aa: CASSPQPGTGAHEQYF; cdr3_nt: TGTGCCAGCAGTCCACAACCCGGGACAGGGGCCCACGAGCAGTACTTC
j_call: TRBJ1-1; v_call: TRBV14; d_call: .; clone_size: few; cdr3_aa: CASSPLTAGAFF; cdr3_nt: TGTGCCAGCAGCCCCTTGACAGCTGGAGCTTTCTTT
j_call: TRBJ2-7; v_call: TRBV7-9; d_call: .; clone_size: .; cdr3_aa: CASSLKPISEQYF; cdr3_nt: TGTGCCAGCAGCCTCAAACCCATTAGTGAGCAGTACTTC
j_call: TRBJ2-7; v_call: TRBV19; d_call: .; clone_size: .; cdr3_aa: CASSLMYRAYEQYF; cdr3_nt: TGTGCCAGTAGCTTGATGTACAGAGCCTACGAGCAGTACTTC
j_call: TRBJ1-6; v_call: TRBV5-1; d_call: TRBD1; clone_size: .; cdr3_aa: CASSLVPGGWTSPLHF; cdr3_nt: TGCGCCAGCAGCTTGGTACCAGGGGGTTGGACTTCACCCCTCCACTTT
j_call: TRBJ1-1; v_call: TRBV30; d_call: .; clone_size: .; cdr3_aa: CAWSESSGAFF; cdr3_nt: TGTGCCTGGAGTGAATCATCCGGAGCTTTCTTT
j_call: TRBJ2-5; v_call: TRBV18; d_call: .; clone_size: .; cdr3_aa: CASSSERETQYF; cdr3_nt: TGTGCCAGCTCATCGGAGCGGGAGACCCAGTACTTC
j_call: TRBJ1-6; v_call: TRBV6-5; d_call: TRBD1; clone_size: .; cdr3_aa: CASRTGVSPLHF; cdr3_nt: TGTGCCAGCAGGACAGGGGTCTCACCCCTCCACTTT
j_call: TRBJ2-5; v_call: TRBV2; d_call: TRBD1; clone_size: .; cdr3_aa: CASRERTGRFATQYF; cdr3_nt: TGTGCCAGCAGGGAAAGGACAGGGAGGTTCGCGACCCAGTACTTC